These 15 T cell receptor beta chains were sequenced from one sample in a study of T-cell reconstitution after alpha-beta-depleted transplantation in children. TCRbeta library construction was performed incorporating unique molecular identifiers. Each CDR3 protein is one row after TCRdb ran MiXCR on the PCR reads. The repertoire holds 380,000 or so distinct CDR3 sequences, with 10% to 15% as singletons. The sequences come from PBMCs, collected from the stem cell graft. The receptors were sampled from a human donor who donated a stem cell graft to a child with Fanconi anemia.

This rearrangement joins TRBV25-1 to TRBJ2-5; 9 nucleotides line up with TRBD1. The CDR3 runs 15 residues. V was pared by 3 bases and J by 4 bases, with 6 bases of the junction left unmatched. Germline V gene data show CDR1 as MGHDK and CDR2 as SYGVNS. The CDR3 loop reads CASSDDRGAGETQYF. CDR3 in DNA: TGTGCCAGCAGTGACGACAGGGGGGCGGGAGAGACCCAGTACTTC.

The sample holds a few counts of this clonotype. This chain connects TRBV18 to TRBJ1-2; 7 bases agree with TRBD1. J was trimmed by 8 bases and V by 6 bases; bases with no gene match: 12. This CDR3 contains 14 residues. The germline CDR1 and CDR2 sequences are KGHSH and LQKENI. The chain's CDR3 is CASSREQGRNGYTF. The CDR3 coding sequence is TGTGCCAGCTCCCGTGAACAGGGGAGGAACGGCTACACCTTC.

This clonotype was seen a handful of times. The CDR3 loop reads CASSYGTSGTEAFF. In DNA, the CDR3 is TGTGCCAGCAGTTACGGCACATCGGGCACTGAAGCTTTCTTT. The rearrangement uses TRBV6-5 and TRBJ1-1; D not resolved. Germline CDR1 reads MNHEY; CDR2 reads SVGAGI. V lost 2 bases to trimming and J lost 4 bases, with 11 bases between them. This CDR3 is 14 amino acids long.

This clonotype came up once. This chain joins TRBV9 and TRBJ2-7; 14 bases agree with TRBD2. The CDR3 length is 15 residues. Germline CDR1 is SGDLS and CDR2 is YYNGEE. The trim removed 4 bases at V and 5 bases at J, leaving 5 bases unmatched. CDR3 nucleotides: TGTGCCAGCAGCTCGGGACTAGCGGGGGTAGACGAGCAGTACTTC. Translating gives CASSSGLAGVDEQYF.

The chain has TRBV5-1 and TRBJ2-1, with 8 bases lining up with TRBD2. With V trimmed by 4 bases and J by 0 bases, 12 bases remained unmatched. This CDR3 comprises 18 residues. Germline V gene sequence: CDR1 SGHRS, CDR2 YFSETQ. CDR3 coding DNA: TGCGCCAGCAGCAGGTTGTCGGGAGGGTCTTCCTCCTACAATGAGCAGTTCTTC. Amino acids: CASSRLSGGSSSYNEQFF.

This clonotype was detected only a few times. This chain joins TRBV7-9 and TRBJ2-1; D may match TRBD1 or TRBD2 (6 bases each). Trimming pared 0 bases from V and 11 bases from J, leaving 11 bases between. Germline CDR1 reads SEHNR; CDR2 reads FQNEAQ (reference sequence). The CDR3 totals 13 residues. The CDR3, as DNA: TGTGCCAGCAGCTTAGCGGGGGGACAAAAGCAGTTCTTC. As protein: CASSLAGGQKQFF.

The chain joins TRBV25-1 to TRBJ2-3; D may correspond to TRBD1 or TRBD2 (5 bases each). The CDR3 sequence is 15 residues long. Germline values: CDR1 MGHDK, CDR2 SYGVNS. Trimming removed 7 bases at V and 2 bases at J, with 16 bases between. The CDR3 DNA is TGTGCCAGCAATGCCCGGGACGGCCCCACAGATACGCAGTATTTT. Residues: CASNARDGPTDTQYF.

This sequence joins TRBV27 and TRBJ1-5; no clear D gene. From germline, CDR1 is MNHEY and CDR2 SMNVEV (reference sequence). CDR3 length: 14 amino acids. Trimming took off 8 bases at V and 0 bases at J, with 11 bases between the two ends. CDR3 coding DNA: TGTGCCAGCTCCGATCCGGGTAGCAATCAGCCCCAGCATTTT. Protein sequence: CASSDPGSNQPQHF.

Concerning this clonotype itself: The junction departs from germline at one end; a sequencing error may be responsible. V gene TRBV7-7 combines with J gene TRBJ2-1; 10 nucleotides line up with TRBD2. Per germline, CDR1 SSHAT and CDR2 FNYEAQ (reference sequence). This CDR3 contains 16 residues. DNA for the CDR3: TGTGCTAGCAGCTTAGGGGCTAGCGGGGGAGACAATGAGCAGTTCTTC. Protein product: CASSLGASGGDNEQFF.

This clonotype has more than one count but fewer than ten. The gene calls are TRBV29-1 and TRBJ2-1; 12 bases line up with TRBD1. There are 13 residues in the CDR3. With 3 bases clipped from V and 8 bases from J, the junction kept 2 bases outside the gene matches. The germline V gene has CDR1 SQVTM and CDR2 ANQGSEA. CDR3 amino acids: CSVEGQGAYEQFF. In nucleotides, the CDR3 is TGCAGCGTTGAGGGACAGGGGGCGTATGAGCAGTTCTTC.

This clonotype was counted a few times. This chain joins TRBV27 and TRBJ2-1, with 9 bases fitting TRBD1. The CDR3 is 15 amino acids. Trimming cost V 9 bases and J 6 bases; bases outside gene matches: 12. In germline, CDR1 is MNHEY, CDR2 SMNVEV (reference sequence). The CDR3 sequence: CASNLGQGLFNEQFF. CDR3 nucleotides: TGTGCCAGTAACTTAGGACAGGGGTTGTTCAATGAGCAGTTCTTC.

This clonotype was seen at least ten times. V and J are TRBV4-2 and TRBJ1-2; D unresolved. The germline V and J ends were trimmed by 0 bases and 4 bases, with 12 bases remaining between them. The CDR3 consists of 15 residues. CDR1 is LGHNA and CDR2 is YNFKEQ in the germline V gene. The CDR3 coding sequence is TGTGCCAGCAGCCAAGATTTAAAGGGAATCTATGGCTACACCTTC. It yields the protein CASSQDLKGIYGYTF.

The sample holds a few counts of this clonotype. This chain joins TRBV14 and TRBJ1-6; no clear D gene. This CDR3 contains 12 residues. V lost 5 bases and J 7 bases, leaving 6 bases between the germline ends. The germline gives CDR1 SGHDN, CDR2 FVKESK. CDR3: CASSWPNSPLHF. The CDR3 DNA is TGTGCCAGCAGCTGGCCCAATTCACCCCTCCACTTT.

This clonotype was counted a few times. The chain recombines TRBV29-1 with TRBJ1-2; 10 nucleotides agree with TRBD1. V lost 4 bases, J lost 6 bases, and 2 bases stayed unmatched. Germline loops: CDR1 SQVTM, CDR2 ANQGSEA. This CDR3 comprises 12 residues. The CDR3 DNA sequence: TGCAGCGTTGTAGGGACAGGGGATGGCTACACCTTC. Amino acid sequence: CSVVGTGDGYTF.

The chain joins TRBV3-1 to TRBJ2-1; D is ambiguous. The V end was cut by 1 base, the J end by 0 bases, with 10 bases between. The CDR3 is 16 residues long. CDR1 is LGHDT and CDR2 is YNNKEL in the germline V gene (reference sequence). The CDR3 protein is CASSQGTHTSYNEQFF. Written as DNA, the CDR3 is TGTGCCAGCAGCCAAGGGACCCATACCTCCTACAATGAGCAGTTCTTC.